This T cell receptor (beta chain) was profiled in a study of T-cell reconstitution after alpha-beta-depleted transplantation in children. The CDR3 totals 14 residues. The V gene end was trimmed by 3 bases and the J gene end by 5 bases; junction bases not matched to a gene: 5. Unique molecular identifiers were used in preparing the TCRbeta library. In TCRdb, the PCR reads were re-called with MiXCR into one record per CDR3 protein. The sample records over 400,000 distinct CDR3 sequences, around an eighth being singletons. In this sample, this clonotype turned up many times. The material was PBMCs from the stem cell graft donor, obtained from the stem cell graft. This clonotype was sampled from a human donor who donated a stem cell graft to a child with combined immunodeficiency. J is TRBJ2-7 and V is TRBV12-3 or TRBV12-4, with TRBD2 matching over 9 bases. Here the CDR3 reads CASSFTSGFHEQYF. CDR3 nucleotides: TGTGCCAGCAGTTTCACTAGCGGGTTCCACGAGCAGTACTTC.